This T cell receptor beta chain is from a study of cytomegalovirus exposure and HLA in healthy donors. The PCR contained 60 Vbeta and 13 Jbeta primers. Authors' analysis steps: Unique TCR beta chains numbered approximately 76 million in a later analysis, with around 10 million shared. Profiling relied on immunoSEQ multiplex PCR, and the TCRdb table lists in-frame clones only, not all of them. D and trimming come from the DNA, and the V and J calls and clone size come from that table. The sample shows about 180,000 clones, 85% of them seen only once. This CDR3 is 15 amino acids long. The ends were cut back, 7 bases at V and 3 bases at J, with 16 bases in the middle. The germline V gene encodes CDR1 MNHEY and CDR2 SMNVEV (reference sequence). In this sample, this clone turned up a few times. No antigen is known for it. Study conclusions and caveats: In a later analysis, TCR beta V- and J-gene trimming was associated with a missense DCLRE1C variant.

V is TRBV27 and J is TRBJ2-1, with TRBD2 as a possible D gene (7 bases). This clonotype originated in a boy aged 2 to 9 in good health and CMV-seronegative. The specimen was PBMCs. The CDR3 is CASTRRGGRYNEQFF. The CDR3 DNA reads as TGTGCCAGCACCAGAAGGGGGGGGCGCTACAATGAGCAGTTCTTC.